Included here is one TCR beta chain sequence, with context. Its target is unknown. Specified treatment: around 19 received Ad26.COV2.S at low or high dose, single or two shots; roughly five received placebo; per-sample allocation not given. Sampling took place 63 days after the first vaccine or placebo injection. It was an adult aged 18-55 years in Boston who was the donor. Produced via immunoSEQ multiplex PCR; TCRdb's table is partial and in-frame only. Here the sample spans around 340,000 clones, around 89% being singletons. This sample was taken from a study of Ad26.COV2.S vaccination and SARS-CoV-2 variants. Study at large: Donor joined the COV1001 Ad26.COV2.S trial arm. Ad26.COV2.S given intramuscularly, once or twice 56 days apart.

General study findings and limits: Among vaccine recipients, spike-specific TCR breadth exceeded that of placebo recipients.

Unmatched junction bases numbered 10, after V lost 0 bases and J lost 3 bases. Per germline, CDR1 SGHDN and CDR2 FVKESK. This CDR3 is built from 17 residues. The source material was peripheral blood, sampled in a trial of Ad26.COV2.S vaccine versus placebo. The chain joins TRBV14 to TRBJ1-2; 7 nucleotides align to TRBD1. This sequence was found in a person between 18 and 59 years old who received the Ad26.COV2.S COVID-19 vaccine or a placebo. CDR3 sequence reads: CASSQDAGTALYYGYTF. In DNA, the CDR3 is TGTGCCAGCAGCCAAGACGCCGGGACAGCGTTATACTATGGCTACACCTTC. Complete variable domain (other parts from reference TRBV14 and TRBJ1-2): EAGVTQFPSHSVIEKGQTVTLRCDPISGHDNLYWYRRVMGKEIKFLLHFVKESKQDESGMPNNRFLAERTGGTYSTLKVQPAELEDSGVYFCASSQDAGTALYYGYTFGSGTRLTVV.